This T cell receptor (beta chain) was captured by sequencing in a study of graft-versus-host responses after intestinal transplantation. Responder cells labeled with CFSE (around 200,000) were co-plated with irradiated stimulator cells labeled with violet dye (around 200,000). Repertoires were generated with immunoSEQ multiplex PCR, while TCRdb's copy carries only in-frame clones and drops some. The sample holds some 5,000 clones, 25% seen once. The V segment lost 4 bases and the J segment 4 bases; nucleotides outside the gene matches: 3. The CDR3 extends over 15 amino acids. Germline-derived CDR1 and CDR2 are WNHNN and SYGVQD (reference sequence).

The TCR was taken from a human patient who was an organ donor for intestinal transplantation. The chain employs TRBV10-1 and TRBJ2-7, with 14 bases matching TRBD2. This specimen consisted of alloreactive CD4+ T cells from a mixed lymphocyte reaction culture, obtained before transplantation. Specified subset: CFSE-low proliferating T cells sorted from approximately 6-day pre-transplant mixed lymphocyte reaction (GvH or HvG direction). CDR3 sequence: CASSAGLAGEYEQYF. In nucleotides, the CDR3 is TGCGCCAGCAGTGCGGGACTAGCGGGAGAGTACGAGCAGTACTTC.